These T cell receptor beta chains were read from a single sample in a study of cytomegalovirus exposure and HLA in healthy donors. Method: immunoSEQ multiplex PCR; TCRdb's copy keeps in-frame clones and lacks some. Found here are approximately 110,000 clones, approximately 80% of them singletons; the top ten hold roughly 4%. The material sequenced was PBMCs. Every receptor here comes from a man aged 35 to 55 in good health and CMV-seronegative. CDR3s include the opening cysteine and the closing phenylalanine or tryptophan. A D gene is named only where the DNA matches it firmly. Clone size is not always given. Where it is, it says once, few, many or a class for expanded clones.

v_gene	j_gene	abundance	d_gene	CDR3aa	CDR3nt
TRBV19	TRBJ1-1	once	.	CASSIPTAQTEAFF	TGTGCCAGTAGTATTCCTACAGCTCAGACTGAAGCTTTCTTT
TRBV7-3	TRBJ1-2	.	.	CASSNAQGGAANYGYTF	TGTGCCAGCAGCAATGCGCAAGGGGGGGCCGCTAACTATGGCTACACCTTC
TRBV7-8	TRBJ2-7	few	.	CASSQALPGDSSYEQYF	TGTGCCAGCAGCCAAGCCTTGCCGGGGGACAGCTCCTACGAGCAGTACTTC
TRBV4-3	TRBJ1-6	once	.	CASRTAVSAYNSPLHF	TGCGCCAGCAGGACCGCAGTAAGCGCCTATAATTCACCCCTCCACTTT
TRBV7-2	TRBJ1-6	.	.	CASSLATAWPGVYNSPLHF	TGTGCCAGCAGCTTAGCCACAGCATGGCCTGGCGTCTATAATTCACCCCTCCACTTT
TRBV5-4	TRBJ1-3	.	.	CASSLEPRVPAGNTIYF	TGTGCCAGCAGCTTGGAGCCCCGGGTCCCCGCGGGAAACACCATATATTTT
TRBV9	TRBJ2-3	.	.	CASSPRGHSGSTDTQYF	TGTGCCAGCAGCCCCCGAGGGCATAGCGGCTCCACAGATACGCAGTATTTT
TRBV28	TRBJ1-2	.	TRBD1	CASSLEGTGHYGYTF	TGTGCCAGCAGTCTCGAAGGGACAGGGCACTATGGCTACACCTTC
TRBV5-1	TRBJ1-2	.	.	CASSLGGAQDGYTF	TGCGCCAGCAGCTTGGGGGGAGCCCAGGATGGCTACACCTTC
TRBV29-1	TRBJ1-1	.	TRBD1	CSVLDRAVNTEAFF	TGCAGCGTCTTGGACAGGGCAGTGAACACTGAAGCTTTCTTT
TRBV5-1	TRBJ1-2	.	TRBD1	CASSYGQGGNYGYTF	TGCGCCAGCAGCTACGGACAGGGAGGTAACTATGGCTACACCTTC
TRBV28	TRBJ1-4	.	TRBD1	CASRKAGTAATNEKLFF	TGTGCCAGCAGAAAAGCCGGGACAGCCGCAACTAATGAAAAACTGTTTTTT
TRBV18	TRBJ2-3	.	TRBD1	CASSAGGKDTQYF	TGTGCCAGCTCCGCAGGGGGCAAAGATACGCAGTATTTT
TRBV28	TRBJ2-7	.	TRBD1	CASTPTGFSYEQYF	TGTGCCAGCACCCCGACAGGGTTTTCCTACGAGCAGTACTTC
TRBV19	TRBJ1-1	.	.	CASSIDDRQAIRLNTEAFF	TGTGCCAGTAGTATAGATGATAGACAGGCCATACGGCTGAACACTGAAGCTTTCTTT
TRBV6-6	TRBJ1-4	once	TRBD1	CASSYSWDRVGKLFF	TGTGCCAGCAGTTACTCGTGGGACAGGGTGGGAAAACTGTTTTTT
TRBV6-6	TRBJ1-5	few	TRBD1	CASRSGTAQNNQPQHF	TGTGCCAGCAGGTCCGGGACAGCTCAAAATAATCAGCCCCAGCATTTT
TRBV6-5	TRBJ1-5	few	TRBD1	CASRGTGRNQPQHF	TGTGCCAGCAGAGGGACAGGGAGAAATCAGCCCCAGCATTTT
TRBV29-1	TRBJ2-1	.	.	CSVNKQVSGYNEQFF	TGCAGCGTAAACAAACAGGTCTCGGGTTACAATGAGCAGTTCTTC
TRBV7-2	TRBJ2-5	once	.	CASSLSRQTQETQYF	TGTGCCAGCAGTTTAAGCAGACAGACCCAAGAGACCCAGTACTTC
TRBV21-1	TRBJ1-1	once	.	CASSKAETGGRWTEAFF	TGTGCCAGCAGCAAAGCAGAGACAGGGGGCAGGTGGACTGAAGCTTTCTTT
TRBV6-6	TRBJ1-3	.	.	CASRRQKNSGNTIYF	TGTGCCAGCAGACGACAGAAGAACTCTGGAAACACCATATATTTT
TRBV19	TRBJ2-2	.	.	CATPQGNTGELFF	TGTGCCACACCACAGGGGAACACCGGGGAGCTGTTTTTT
TRBV28	TRBJ1-5	few	.	CASSPWAGSNQPQHF	TGTGCCAGCAGCCCCTGGGCCGGTAGCAATCAGCCCCAGCATTTT
TRBV5-6	TRBJ2-3	.	.	CASSSGAGTQYF	TGTGCCAGCAGCAGTGGGGCCGGTACGCAGTATTTT
TRBV28	TRBJ1-2	.	.	CASSPDRENYGYTF	TGTGCCAGCAGCCCAGATCGGGAGAATTATGGCTACACCTTC
TRBV5-1	TRBJ1-2	few	TRBD1	CASSFAGDRVSYGYTF	TGCGCCAGCAGCTTTGCGGGGGACAGGGTCAGCTATGGCTACACCTTC
TRBV6-5	TRBJ1-3	.	TRBD1	CASRRDSYTIYF	TGTGCCAGCAGACGGGACAGCTACACCATATATTTT
TRBV28	TRBJ1-5	.	.	CASQKVGSSNQPQHF	TGTGCCAGCCAGAAGGTCGGGAGCAGCAATCAGCCCCAGCATTTT
TRBV5-1	TRBJ2-5	.	TRBD1	CASSLRGQQETQYF	TGCGCCAGCAGCCTTCGGGGACAGCAAGAGACCCAGTACTTC
TRBV7-9	TRBJ1-2	.	.	CASSEQGDYTF	TGTGCCAGCAGCGAACAGGGAGACTACACCTTC
TRBV5-1	TRBJ2-5	.	TRBD2	CASSFKTTSGVVETQYF	TGCGCCAGCAGCTTTAAAACGACTAGCGGGGTGGTGGAGACCCAGTACTTC
TRBV7-2	TRBJ1-2	.	.	CASSLDSTNYGYTF	TGTGCCAGCAGCTTAGACAGCACGAACTATGGCTACACCTTC
TRBV7-9	TRBJ1-1	.	.	CASRPTVIRAAFF	TGTGCCAGCAGACCGACCGTTATCAGGGCAGCTTTCTTT
TRBV4-1	TRBJ2-1	.	TRBD2	CASSQESTGTIPYNEQFF	TGCGCCAGCAGCCAAGAATCCACGGGGACTATCCCCTACAATGAGCAGTTCTTC
TRBV18	TRBJ1-2	.	.	CASSPEGGNGYTF	TGTGCCAGCTCACCAGAGGGCGGGAATGGCTACACCTTC